These 11 T cell receptor beta chains were all obtained from the same sample, sequenced in a study of T cells in Graves' hyperthyroidism and ophthalmopathy. There were TCR beta CDR3 regions amplified from RNA transcripts. HTBI primers were employed in a first-round RT-PCR of the TCR CDR3. TCRdb reanalysed the multiplex PCR reads using MiXCR and keeps one entry per CDR3 protein. The sample holds 530,000 or so distinct CDR3 sequences, more than 45% seen once. Sequenced material: peripheral blood or thyroid tissue (not recorded which). These receptors were taken from a woman aged 18 to 35 with Graves' hyperthyroidism.

The sample holds many counts of this clonotype. The chain couples TRBV7-2 to TRBJ2-5, with D possibly being TRBD1 (6 bases). This CDR3 is built from 14 residues. The ends were cut back, 1 base at V and 4 bases at J, with 10 bases in the middle. The V gene's germline CDR1 is SGHTA and CDR2 FQGNSA. CDR3 coding DNA: TGTGCCAGCAGCTTAGGCAGGGGCCGAGAGACCCAGTACTTC. This translates into CASSLGRGRETQYF.

Concerning this clonotype: A much more abundant neighbour one base away suggests this may be a read error. V is TRBV5-1 and J is TRBJ1-1; the match to TRBD1 covers 7 bases. With 6 bases clipped from V and 4 bases from J, the junction kept 15 bases outside the gene matches. Per germline, CDR1 SGHRS and CDR2 YFSETQ. This CDR3 is 16 amino acids long. The CDR3 protein is CASNIRGQGVGTEAFF. The CDR3 bases are TGCGCCAGCAACATTAGAGGTCAGGGGGTAGGCACTGAAGCTTTCTTT.

This clonotype was detected many times. The V gene is TRBV27, the J gene TRBJ2-7; D ambiguous. CDR1 and CDR2 (germline): MNHEY, SMNVEV (reference sequence). Trimming pared 0 bases from V and 6 bases from J, leaving 9 bases between. The CDR3 runs to 13 residues. CDR3 region: CASSLSWSGEQYF. CDR3 DNA: TGTGCCAGCAGTTTATCTTGGTCAGGCGAGCAGTACTTC.

A note on this clonotype: This likely comes from a read error, as the CDR3 has no conserved phenylalanine or tryptophan at its end. The DNA is left out, because the CDR3 cannot be placed on it with certainty; the CDR3 is given as TCRdb lists it. The chain couples TRBV12-3 or TRBV12-4 to TRBJ1-4; the D call TRBD1 from the table was never checked on the DNA. The CDR3 is 9 residues long, ends included. Here the CDR3 reads CASSTGDAY.

This clonotype appeared many times. The rearrangement joins TRBV7-9 to TRBJ2-7; no clear D gene. CDR1 SEHNR and CDR2 FQNEAQ come from the germline V gene (reference sequence). This CDR3 has 15 amino acids. Trimming cost V 5 bases and J 0 bases, with 14 bases left between them. As DNA, the CDR3 is TGTGCCAGCAGCCGACCCAAACACGGCTCCTACGAGCAGTACTTC. Its protein product is CASSRPKHGSYEQYF.

This clonotype was counted at least ten times. This chain links TRBV6-5 with TRBJ1-2; TRBD1 is a possible D gene (5 bases). Trimming removed 2 bases at V and 3 bases at J, with 7 bases between. From germline, CDR1 is MNHEY and CDR2 SVGAGI. The CDR3 covers 13 residues. CDR3 DNA: TGTGCCAGCAGTTACCCGGGGGACTATGGCTACACCTTC. Translating it yields CASSYPGDYGYTF.

The J gene is TRBJ1-2, the V gene TRBV29-1; perhaps TRBD1 as D (6 bases). The CDR3 has 12 residues. Germline V gene lookup returns CDR1 SQVTM and CDR2 ANQGSEA. The V and J ends lost 6 bases and 4 bases respectively, with 12 bases between them. The CDR3 DNA reads as TGCAGCGTGCCAGGGGTGGCCTATGGCTACACCTTC. Amino acid sequence: CSVPGVAYGYTF.

This CDR3 is CASSHVSGKAKQYF. The CDR3 DNA reads TGTGCCAGCAGCCACGTTAGCGGGAAAGCCAAGCAGTACTTC. V usage is TRBV3-1 and J usage is TRBJ2-7; 8 nucleotides line up with TRBD2. Germline V gene lookup returns CDR1 LGHDT and CDR2 YNNKEL (reference sequence). J lost 8 bases, V lost 3 bases, and 9 bases had no gene match. This CDR3 spans 14 amino acids.

V gene TRBV10-3 combines with J gene TRBJ1-1; the D gene is possibly TRBD1 (6 bases). Trimming took 3 bases from V and 2 from J, leaving 16 bases between them. The germline gives CDR1 ENHRY, CDR2 SYGVKD. The CDR3 extends over 16 amino acids. The CDR3 loop reads CAISDRDISGNTEAFF. The DNA of the CDR3 is TGTGCCATCAGTGACCGGGACATCTCTGGAAACACTGAAGCTTTCTTT.

This clonotype was seen repeatedly, ten times or more. This sequence joins TRBV2 and TRBJ1-5; D call uncertain. The CDR3 has 12 amino acids. V lost 8 bases to trimming and J lost 9 bases, with 14 bases between them. Germline loops: CDR1 SNHLY, CDR2 FYNNEI. In DNA form, the CDR3 reads TGTGCCAGCGGGCTCTCGGAGGGGCCCCAGCATTTT. It yields the protein CASGLSEGPQHF.

Ten or more counts support this clonotype. CDR3 sequence (DNA): TGCAGTGCTGTGGAGGGGCTGGTAGATGACGAGCAGTACTTC. Translating gives CSAVEGLVDDEQYF. The rearrangement links TRBV20-1 to TRBJ2-7; D is possibly TRBD2 (6 bases). Germline V gene lookup returns CDR1 DFQATT and CDR2 SNEGSKA (reference sequence). Trimming removed 5 bases from V and 5 bases from J, with 19 bases in between. This CDR3 comprises 14 residues.